This T cell receptor (beta chain) was recovered during a study of T-cell reconstitution after alpha-beta-depleted transplantation in children. From germline, CDR1 is SGHRS and CDR2 YFSETQ. Between the trimmed V and J ends, which lost 3 bases and 3 bases, there was a span of 15 bases. CDR3 length equals 15 residues. Preparation of the TCRbeta library was carried out with unique molecular identifiers. TCRdb re-derived calls from the PCR reads in MiXCR, one entry per CDR3 protein. The sample consists of roughly 340,000 distinct CDR3 sequences, about a sixth of them appearing once. The sequence was obtained from a male patient between 2 and 10 years old who had a stem cell transplant for acute lymphoblastic leukemia, so the T cells may come from the graft donor. The V call is TRBV5-1, the J call TRBJ1-1, with D uncertain. The sample in question was PBMCs, mostly from graft donor cells, obtained 360 days after TCRalphabeta/CD19-depleted stem cell transplant. CDR3 in amino acids: CASSSSRPRDTEAFF. The CDR3 region has the DNA TGCGCCAGCAGCTCGAGCCGGCCCCGGGACACTGAAGCTTTCTTT.